These 30 T cell receptor beta chains came from one sample sequenced in a study of cytomegalovirus exposure and HLA in healthy donors. PCR used 60 Vbeta primers and 13 Jbeta primers. TCRdb's copy holds only in-frame clones and misses some; the assay was immunoSEQ multiplex PCR. The profile covers more than 40,000 clones, with roughly half appearing a single time and approximately 5.5% taken by the ten largest. The sequenced sample was PBMCs. These receptors all come from a man aged 60 to 75 in good health and CMV-seronegative.

The V gene is TRBV14, the J gene TRBJ1-3; 7 nucleotides agree with TRBD1. Per the germline V gene, CDR1 is SGHDN and CDR2 is FVKESK. The CDR3 is made up of 16 amino acids. V dropped 4 bases and J dropped 4; count of bases not matched to a gene: 10. In DNA, the CDR3 is TGTGCCAGCAGCCCCTCTCGCAGGGGGTCCGGAAACACCATATATTTT. Its protein product is CASSPSRRGSGNTIYF.

This clone was counted a single time. J is TRBJ2-5 and V is TRBV30; a weak D match, TRBD2 (6 bases). Trimming pared 1 base from V and 5 bases from J, leaving 17 bases between. Germline V gives CDR1 GTSNPN, CDR2 SVGIG (reference sequence). The CDR3 length is 15 residues. The CDR3 loop is CAWSAGLLIGETQYF. The DNA for the CDR3 is TGTGCCTGGAGTGCCGGACTACTTATTGGGGAGACCCAGTACTTC.

The J gene is TRBJ2-7, the V gene TRBV2; 12 bases agree with TRBD2. V lost 2 bases and J lost 4; bases outside the gene matches: 24. The CDR3 is made up of 22 amino acids. CDR1 and CDR2 from the germline V gene are SNHLY and FYNNEI. CDR3 in DNA: TGTGCCAGCAGTGAACCTTCTACTCTAGGACTAGCGGGGAATTTTCGCGAGTACGAGCAGTACTTC. It codes for CASSEPSTLGLAGNFREYEQYF.

This chain connects TRBV7-7 to TRBJ2-5; 14 nucleotides line up with TRBD2. The CDR3 covers 16 residues. With 4 bases clipped from V and 2 bases from J, the junction kept 3 bases outside the gene matches. The germline CDR1 and CDR2 sequences are SSHAT and FNYEAQ (reference sequence). CDR3 loop: CASSWGLAGAQETQYF. CDR3 nucleotide sequence: TGTGCCAGCAGCTGGGGACTAGCGGGGGCTCAAGAGACCCAGTACTTC.

The rearrangement links TRBV27 to TRBJ1-1; D unclear. The CDR3 covers 13 residues. The germline V gene encodes CDR1 MNHEY and CDR2 SMNVEV (reference sequence). Trimming took 3 bases from V and 6 from J, leaving 11 bases between them. The DNA of the CDR3 is TGTGCCAGCAGTTTGGCGGGGTACGCTGAAGCTTTCTTT. Translated: CASSLAGYAEAFF.

This clone was seen once. The CDR3: CAWTPPGQGSREQYF. The CDR3 coding sequence is TGTGCCTGGACCCCTCCGGGACAGGGTTCACGCGAGCAGTACTTC. This chain connects TRBV30 to TRBJ2-7; 9 bases agree with TRBD1. Trimming removed 4 bases from V and 6 bases from J; junction bases left unmatched: 13. From germline, CDR1 is GTSNPN and CDR2 SVGIG (reference sequence). The CDR3 extends over 15 amino acids.

A few counts support this clone. The chain is built from TRBV13 and TRBJ2-5; 7 bases align to TRBD2. V gave up 5 bases and J gave up 5 bases; unmatched junction bases: 14. CDR3 length: 16 amino acids. CDR1 and CDR2 from the germline V gene are PRHDT and FYEKMQ (reference sequence). CDR3 sequence (DNA): TGTGCCAGCAGCACCCGGTGGGAGGGAGGTACGGAGACCCAGTACTTC. This encodes CASSTRWEGGTETQYF.

The table lists this clone with a few counts. The J gene is TRBJ1-1, the V gene TRBV4-2; 9 bases are a match to TRBD1. The J segment lost 3 bases and the V segment lost 3 bases, leaving 5 bases of the junction unmatched. The CDR3 has 15 residues. CDR1 and CDR2 from the germline V gene are LGHNA and YNFKEQ. The CDR3 DNA reads as TGTGCCAGCAGCCACCAACAGGGGGCAGACACTGAAGCTTTCTTT. It codes for CASSHQQGADTEAFF.

In DNA form, the CDR3 reads TGTGCCAGCAGCCGGTCCCTCTACAATGAGCAGTTCTTC. Translated, it gives CASSRSLYNEQFF. The chain couples TRBV6-5 to TRBJ2-1; D gene uncertain. CDR1 MNHEY and CDR2 SVGAGI come from the germline V gene. The V end was cut by 6 bases, the J end by 3 bases, with 9 bases between. The CDR3 runs to 13 residues.

This clone has more than one count but fewer than ten. The V gene is TRBV30, the J gene TRBJ2-1; no clear D gene. Germline lookup yields CDR1 GTSNPN and CDR2 SVGIG (reference sequence). V lost 0 bases to trimming and J lost 13 bases, with 10 bases between them. The CDR3 is 11 amino acids. For the CDR3, the DNA is TGTGCCTGGAGTGTTGCCGGAGATCAGTTCTTC. Residues: CAWSVAGDQFF.

This clone was picked up a small number of times. This chain uses TRBV7-9 with TRBJ1-5, with TRBD1 identical over 12 bases. The CDR3 is 16 amino acids. The junction had 4 bases not matched to a gene; V was cut back by 1 base and J by 6 bases. CDR1 is SEHNR and CDR2 is FQNEAQ in the germline V gene (reference sequence). The DNA for the CDR3 is TGTGCCAGCAGCTTAGGGGACAGGGGGCGGATTCAGCCCCAGCATTTT. Amino acids: CASSLGDRGRIQPQHF.

This chain connects TRBV18 to TRBJ2-5; 7 bases align to TRBD1. Germline V lookup: CDR1 KGHSH, CDR2 LQKENI. This CDR3 comprises 15 residues. V dropped 6 bases and J dropped 5; count of bases not matched to a gene: 12. CDR3 nucleotides: TGTGCCAGCTCCCCCCGGACAGGCGTTACGGAGACCCAGTACTTC. Its protein is CASSPRTGVTETQYF.

The rearrangement links TRBV30 to TRBJ1-2; possibly TRBD1 for D (5 bases). V lost 7 bases to trimming and J lost 0 bases, with 12 bases between them. Germline loops: CDR1 GTSNPN, CDR2 SVGIG (reference sequence). The CDR3 runs to 13 residues. The CDR3 is CASSRASNYGYTF. The CDR3 DNA follows: TGTGCCTCCAGCAGGGCATCTAACTATGGCTACACCTTC.

The chain combines TRBV29-1 with TRBJ2-3; possible D gene TRBD1, 5 bases. Germline loops: CDR1 SQVTM, CDR2 ANQGSEA. V was shortened by 4 bases and J by 4 bases, with 9 bases between the two germline ends. The length of the CDR3 is 12 residues. CDR3 amino acids: CSVATGPDTQYF. The DNA for the CDR3 is TGCAGCGTTGCAACAGGCCCAGATACGCAGTATTTT.

This clone has more than one count but fewer than ten. The genes are TRBV29-1 and TRBJ2-1; 9 bases agree with TRBD2. Trimming at V came to 4 bases and at J to 6 bases, leaving 19 bases not matched to a gene. The CDR3 sequence is 18 residues long. The germline gives CDR1 SQVTM, CDR2 ANQGSEA. CDR3: CSVGFGGPSGIWVNEQFF. The CDR3 DNA sequence: TGCAGCGTTGGATTCGGCGGGCCTAGCGGGATCTGGGTCAATGAGCAGTTCTTC.

The chain links TRBV7-9 to TRBJ2-3; D might be TRBD1 (5 bases). Deletions cut 2 bases from V and 4 bases from J, with 16 bases between. Germline CDR1 and CDR2: SEHNR and FQNEAQ (reference sequence). The CDR3 loop spans 16 amino acids. CDR3: CASSLNQGSIADTQYF. CDR3 bases: TGTGCCAGCAGCTTAAACCAGGGCAGTATCGCAGATACGCAGTATTTT.

There are a few counts of this clone. The chain carries TRBV7-8 and TRBJ2-3; D remains ambiguous. V lost 2 bases and J 1 base, leaving 13 bases between the germline ends. Germline CDR1 reads SGHVS; CDR2 reads FQNEAQ. This CDR3 contains 16 residues. Here the CDR3 DNA reads TGTGCCAGCAGCTTACTCCCAGGCCAAGGCACAGATACGCAGTATTTT. This translates into CASSLLPGQGTDTQYF.

The rearrangement links TRBV28 to TRBJ2-2; tentatively, D is TRBD1 (5 bases). Per the germline V gene, CDR1 is MDHEN and CDR2 is SYDVKM. Trimming stripped 8 bases from V and 0 bases from J, with 10 bases between. The CDR3 consists of 14 residues. In DNA form, the CDR3 reads TGTGCCAGCGGGGCCGATCCGAACACCGGGGAGCTGTTTTTT. This sequence encodes CASGADPNTGELFF. The full variable domain, completed using reference TRBV28 and TRBJ2-2, is DVKVTQSSRYLVKRTGEKVFLECVQDMDHENMFWYRQDPGLGLRLIYFSYDVKMKEKGDIPEGYSVSREKKERFSLILESASTNQTSMYLCASGADPNTGELFFGEGSRLTVL.

The chain combines TRBV5-1 with TRBJ2-1; 13 nucleotides line up with TRBD2. CDR1 is SGHRS and CDR2 is YFSETQ in the germline V gene. J was trimmed by 6 bases and V by 4 bases; bases with no gene match: 10. CDR3 size: 17 residues. CDR3 sequence reads: CASSLEIRLAGGNEQFF. CDR3 in DNA: TGCGCCAGCAGCCTGGAGATAAGACTAGCGGGGGGCAATGAGCAGTTCTTC.

CDR3 nucleotides: TGTGCCAGCAGCGCTCTGCGGCAAATGGGTAATGGCTACACCTTC. This sequence encodes CASSALRQMGNGYTF. The gene calls are TRBV11-2 and TRBJ1-2; the D is unclear. Trimming left V 5 bases short and J 6 bases short, with 19 bases between. From germline, CDR1 is SGHAT and CDR2 FQNNGV. This CDR3 comprises 15 residues.

This chain links TRBV30 with TRBJ1-1, with TRBD1 as a possible D gene (5 bases). In germline, CDR1 is GTSNPN, CDR2 SVGIG (reference sequence). Trimming took 4 bases from V and 4 from J, leaving 22 bases between them. The CDR3 sequence is 16 residues long. The CDR3 protein is CAWIDPAGTMGTEAFF. Written as DNA, the CDR3 is TGTGCCTGGATCGACCCGGCCGGGACTATGGGCACTGAAGCTTTCTTT.

This clone has only one observation. The V call is TRBV13, the J call TRBJ2-7, with TRBD2 identical over 13 bases. The V segment lost 3 bases and the J segment 7 bases; nucleotides outside the gene matches: 6. Germline CDR1 is PRHDT and CDR2 is FYEKMQ (reference sequence). The CDR3 totals 15 residues. CDR3 sequence (DNA): TGTGCCAGCAGCTTGGGACTAGCGGGAAGAAGGGAGCAGTACTTC. Translated, it gives CASSLGLAGRREQYF.

The genes are TRBV30 and TRBJ2-7; TRBD2 matches at 8 bases. CDR1 GTSNPN and CDR2 SVGIG come from the germline V gene (reference sequence). V trimming: 0 bases; J trimming: 6 bases; junction bases outside the gene matches: 7. The CDR3 totals 14 residues. The CDR3 DNA reads TGTGCCTGGAGTGTACCGGGGGGGCCTCGCGAGCAGTACTTC. Its protein is CAWSVPGGPREQYF.

The CDR3 bases are TGTGCCATCAGTGAGTCGCACCCCTCGGGACTAGTGATCGATGAGCAGTTCTTC. Translation: CAISESHPSGLVIDEQFF. The chain employs TRBV10-3 and TRBJ2-1, with 8 bases fitting TRBD2. V shed 0 bases, J shed 8 bases, and the junction held 15 bases outside the gene matches. The CDR3 is made up of 18 amino acids. From germline, CDR1 is ENHRY and CDR2 SYGVKD.

The gene calls are TRBV30 and TRBJ1-1; D gene unclear. Germline V CDR1 and CDR2: GTSNPN, SVGIG (reference sequence). The V gene lost 5 bases and the J gene lost 0 bases, with 10 bases spanning the gap. The length of the CDR3 is 13 residues. The chain's CDR3 is CAWGRGLNTEAFF. CDR3 DNA: TGTGCCTGGGGTCGAGGTTTGAACACTGAAGCTTTCTTT.

This clone occurred a few times. This chain connects TRBV30 to TRBJ2-2, with D maybe TRBD1 (5 bases). The CDR3 covers 16 residues. The V end was cut by 0 bases, the J end by 4 bases, with 15 bases between. Per germline, CDR1 GTSNPN and CDR2 SVGIG (reference sequence). Here the CDR3 DNA reads TGTGCCTGGAGTGTGGGGCAGAAGAGATCCACCGGGGAGCTGTTTTTT. This gives the protein CAWSVGQKRSTGELFF.

This clone was found a few times. This chain links TRBV6-6 with TRBJ2-3, with 7 bases identical to TRBD1. CDR1 and CDR2 (germline): MNHNY, SVGAGI (reference sequence). V lost 5 bases, J lost 2 bases, and 4 bases stayed unmatched. This CDR3 contains 14 residues. CDR3 sequence (DNA): TGTGCCAGCAGTCCCGGACAGGTCACAGATACGCAGTATTTT. As protein: CASSPGQVTDTQYF.

The chain couples TRBV5-1 to TRBJ2-3, with D tentatively TRBD1 (5 bases). The V end was cut by 4 bases, the J end by 3 bases, with 12 bases between. The CDR3 runs to 14 residues. The germline V gene has CDR1 SGHRS and CDR2 YFSETQ. Written as DNA, the CDR3 is TGCGCCAGCAGCCTTAAGCAGGGAACAGATACGCAGTATTTT. Translating gives CASSLKQGTDTQYF. The whole variable domain, remainder taken from reference TRBV5-1 and TRBJ2-3, is KAGVTQTPRYLIKTRGQQVTLSCSPISGHRSVSWYQQTPGQGLQFLFEYFSETQRNKGNFPGRFSGRQFSNSRSEMNVSTLELGDSALYLCASSLKQGTDTQYFGPGTRLTVL.

The CDR3 protein is CASRASGNEQFF. Here the CDR3 DNA reads TGTGCCAGCCGGGCTAGCGGCAATGAGCAGTTCTTC. V gene TRBV9 combines with J gene TRBJ2-1, with TRBD2 matching over 7 bases. Germline CDR1 is SGDLS and CDR2 is YYNGEE. The trim removed 7 bases at V and 6 bases at J, leaving 4 bases unmatched. This CDR3 spans 12 amino acids.

The chain employs TRBV4-1 and TRBJ2-1; TRBD2 is a possible D gene (7 bases). This CDR3 is built from 17 residues. CDR1 and CDR2 from the germline V gene are MGHRA and YSYEKL. Trimming stripped 1 base from V and 0 bases from J, with 13 bases between. DNA for the CDR3: TGCGCCAGCAGCCAAGGACCCGGGGGGCCCTCCTACAATGAGCAGTTCTTC. The encoded protein is CASSQGPGGPSYNEQFF.